These 7 T cell receptor beta chains share one sample of origin, sequenced in a study of technical replicates of blood from a handful of donors. The assay was immunoSEQ multiplex PCR, and TCRdb's table has in-frame clones only and misses some. The data show nearly 80,000 clones, around 96% seen once. The sequenced sample was T cells isolated from PBMCs. These receptor sequences come from a human donor in good health.

The rearrangement joins TRBV19 to TRBJ2-1; 10 bases agree with TRBD2. Looked up from germline, CDR1 is LNHDA and CDR2 is SQIVND (reference sequence). The CDR3 spans 14 residues. V gave up 5 bases and J gave up 8 bases; unmatched junction bases: 6. The CDR3 spells CASSGPSGSDEQFF. In DNA form, the CDR3 reads TGTGCCAGTAGTGGGCCTAGCGGGAGTGATGAGCAGTTCTTC. Full variable domain (missing parts from reference TRBV19 and TRBJ2-1): DGGITQSPKYLFRKEGQNVTLSCEQNLNHDAMYWYRQDPGQGLRLIYYSQIVNDFQKGDIAEGYSVSREKKESFPLTVTSAQKNPTAFYLCASSGPSGSDEQFFGPGTRLTVL.

This chain links TRBV29-1 with TRBJ2-2; D may be TRBD1 (5 bases). The germline V gene has CDR1 SQVTM and CDR2 ANQGSEA. The CDR3 extends over 12 amino acids. V was trimmed by 7 bases and J by 4 bases, leaving 10 bases between them. The CDR3 DNA follows: TGCAGCGGCGGACAAGCCACCGGGGAGCTGTTTTTT. This gives the protein CSGGQATGELFF.

The V gene is TRBV15, the J gene TRBJ2-1; D gene uncertain. The V end was cut by 9 bases, the J end by 4 bases, with 16 bases between. This CDR3 is built from 14 residues. CDR1 LNHNV and CDR2 YYDKDF come from the germline V gene (reference sequence). Here the CDR3 reads CATRYRSGYNEQFF. DNA for the CDR3: TGTGCCACTCGTTATCGCTCCGGGTACAATGAGCAGTTCTTC.

The gene calls are TRBV9 and TRBJ2-1; 8 positions agree with TRBD2. In germline, CDR1 is SGDLS, CDR2 YYNGEE. The CDR3 covers 15 residues. The junction had 7 bases not matched to a gene; V was cut back by 3 bases and J by 5 bases. The CDR3 loop reads CASSGQRELDNEQFF. The CDR3 DNA is TGTGCCAGCAGCGGGCAGCGGGAGCTGGACAATGAGCAGTTCTTC.

The J gene is TRBJ2-1, the V gene TRBV5-4; 12 nucleotides align to TRBD2. V was clipped by 2 bases and J by 6 bases; unmatched bases: 9. CDR3 length: 17 residues. Per the germline V gene, CDR1 is SGHNT and CDR2 is YYREEE (reference sequence). The CDR3 here is CASSFPSGRAVVNEQFF. The CDR3 bases are TGTGCCAGCAGCTTCCCTAGCGGGAGGGCCGTGGTCAATGAGCAGTTCTTC.

The chain joins TRBV27 to TRBJ1-2; TRBD1 agrees at 8 bases. CDR1 is MNHEY, CDR2 SMNVEV, per germline (reference sequence). V shed 4 bases, J shed 7 bases, and the junction held 8 bases outside the gene matches. The CDR3 covers 14 residues. CDR3 sequence: CASSSSRTGSGYTF. The DNA of the CDR3 is TGTGCCAGCAGTTCATCGAGGACAGGGAGTGGCTACACCTTC.

The gene calls are TRBV5-1 and TRBJ1-1, with D hard to call. V lost 4 bases, J lost 3 bases, and 13 bases lay in between. Germline V gives CDR1 SGHRS, CDR2 YFSETQ. The CDR3 runs to 14 residues. The CDR3 DNA sequence: TGCGCCAGCAGCCCTCTAGGGAGGGACACTGAAGCTTTCTTT. Its protein is CASSPLGRDTEAFF. The variable domain in full, with the rest retrieved from reference TRBV5-1 and TRBJ1-1, is KAGVTQTPRYLIKTRGQQVTLSCSPISGHRSVSWYQQTPGQGLQFLFEYFSETQRNKGNFPGRFSGRQFSNSRSEMNVSTLELGDSALYLCASSPLGRDTEAFFGQGTRLTVV.